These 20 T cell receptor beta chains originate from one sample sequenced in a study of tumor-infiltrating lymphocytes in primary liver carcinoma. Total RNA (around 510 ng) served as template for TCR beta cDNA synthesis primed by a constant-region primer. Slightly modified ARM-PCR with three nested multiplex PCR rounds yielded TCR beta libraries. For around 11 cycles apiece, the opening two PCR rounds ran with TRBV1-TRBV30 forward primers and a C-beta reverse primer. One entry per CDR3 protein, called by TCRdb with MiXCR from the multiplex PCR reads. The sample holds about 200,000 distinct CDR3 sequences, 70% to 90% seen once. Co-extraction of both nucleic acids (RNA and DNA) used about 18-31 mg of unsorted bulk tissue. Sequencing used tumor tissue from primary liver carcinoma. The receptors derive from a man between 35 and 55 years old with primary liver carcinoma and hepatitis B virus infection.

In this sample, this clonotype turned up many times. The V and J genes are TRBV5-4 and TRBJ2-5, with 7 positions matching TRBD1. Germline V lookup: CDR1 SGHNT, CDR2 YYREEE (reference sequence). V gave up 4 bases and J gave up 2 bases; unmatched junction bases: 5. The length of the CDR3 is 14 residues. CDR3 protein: CASSAAGGQETQYF. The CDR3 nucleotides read TGTGCCAGCAGCGCGGCAGGGGGTCAAGAGACCCAGTACTTC. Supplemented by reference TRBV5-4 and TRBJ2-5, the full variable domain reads ETGVTQSPTHLIKTRGQQVTLRCSSQSGHNTVSWYQQALGQGPQFIFQYYREEENGRGNFPPRFSGLQFPNYSSELNVNALELDDSALYLCASSAAGGQETQYFGPGTRLLVL.

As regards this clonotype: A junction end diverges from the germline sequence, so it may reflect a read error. The CDR3 DNA follows: TGTGCCAGCAACACCGGGACAGGTCGATCCGAGCAGTATTTC. It codes for CASNTGTGRSEQYF. V usage is TRBV6-1 and J usage is TRBJ2-7; TRBD1 matches 8 bases. This CDR3 is built from 14 residues. In germline, CDR1 is MNHNS, CDR2 SASEGT.

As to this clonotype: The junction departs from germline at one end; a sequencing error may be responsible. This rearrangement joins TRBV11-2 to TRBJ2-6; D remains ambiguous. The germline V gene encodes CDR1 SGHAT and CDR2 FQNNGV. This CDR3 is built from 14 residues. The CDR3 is CVISLEDWANDLTF. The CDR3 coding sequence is TGTGTCATCAGCTTAGAGGATTGGGCCAACGACCTGACTTTC.

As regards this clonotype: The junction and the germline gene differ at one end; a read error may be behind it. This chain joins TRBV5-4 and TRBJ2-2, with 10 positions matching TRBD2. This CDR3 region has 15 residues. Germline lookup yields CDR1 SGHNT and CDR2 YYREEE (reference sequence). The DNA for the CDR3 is TGTGCCAGCAGCCCGGGACTAGCGAACACCGGGGAGCTATTTTTT. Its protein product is CASSPGLANTGELFF.

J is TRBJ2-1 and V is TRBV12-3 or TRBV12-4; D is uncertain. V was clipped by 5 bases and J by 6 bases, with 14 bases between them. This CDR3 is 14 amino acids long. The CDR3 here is CASSPASAFNEQFF. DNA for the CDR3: TGTGCCAGCAGTCCTGCGAGTGCCTTCAATGAGCAGTTCTTC.

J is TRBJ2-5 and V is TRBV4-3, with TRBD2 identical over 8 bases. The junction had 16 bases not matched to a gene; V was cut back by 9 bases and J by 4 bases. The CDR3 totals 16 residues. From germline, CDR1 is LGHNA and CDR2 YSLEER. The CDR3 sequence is CASRQAPAGDGETQYF. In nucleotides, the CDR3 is TGCGCCAGTCGCCAAGCTCCAGCGGGAGATGGAGAGACCCAGTACTTC.

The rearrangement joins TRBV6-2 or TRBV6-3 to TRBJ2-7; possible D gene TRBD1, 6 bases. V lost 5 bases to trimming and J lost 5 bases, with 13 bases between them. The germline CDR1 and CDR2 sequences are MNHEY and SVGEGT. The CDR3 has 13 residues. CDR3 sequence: CASSLVGAHEQYF. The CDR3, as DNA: TGTGCCAGCAGTCTCGTGGGGGCCCACGAGCAGTACTTC.

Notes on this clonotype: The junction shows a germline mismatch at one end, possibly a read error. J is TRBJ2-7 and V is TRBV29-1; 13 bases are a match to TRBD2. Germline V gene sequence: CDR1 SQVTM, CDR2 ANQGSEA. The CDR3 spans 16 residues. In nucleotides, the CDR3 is TGCAGCGCGTGGACTAGCGGGAGCTCAAGACACTACGAACAGTACTTC. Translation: CSAWTSGSSRHYEQYF.

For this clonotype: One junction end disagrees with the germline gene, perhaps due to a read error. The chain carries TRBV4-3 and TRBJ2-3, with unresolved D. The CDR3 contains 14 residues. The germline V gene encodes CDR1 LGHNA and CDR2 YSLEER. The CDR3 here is CVSSQDHGTYTQYF. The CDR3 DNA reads TGCGTCAGTAGCCAAGACCACGGCACATATACGCAGTATTTT.

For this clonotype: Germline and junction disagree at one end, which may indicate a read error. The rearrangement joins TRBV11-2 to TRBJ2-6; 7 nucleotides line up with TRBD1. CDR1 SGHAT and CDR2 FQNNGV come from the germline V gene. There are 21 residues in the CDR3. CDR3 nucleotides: TGTGCCAGCAGCATGGGGGAAGACAGGGACATTTCCCTCTATGGGGCCAATGTCCTGACTTTC. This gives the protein CASSMGEDRDISLYGANVLTF.

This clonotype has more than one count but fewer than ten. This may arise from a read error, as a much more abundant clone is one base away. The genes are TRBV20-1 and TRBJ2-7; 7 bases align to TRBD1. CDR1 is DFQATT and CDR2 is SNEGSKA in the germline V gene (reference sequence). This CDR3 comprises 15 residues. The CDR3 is CSARDLGDSSYKQYF. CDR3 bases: TGCAGTGCTAGAGATTTAGGGGACAGCTCCTACAAGCAGTACTTC.

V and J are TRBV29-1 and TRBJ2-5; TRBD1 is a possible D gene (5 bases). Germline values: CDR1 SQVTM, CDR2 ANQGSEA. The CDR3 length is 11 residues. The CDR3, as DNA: TGCCGTGTGGGGCAGATAGAGACCCAGTACTTC. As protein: CRVGQIETQYF.

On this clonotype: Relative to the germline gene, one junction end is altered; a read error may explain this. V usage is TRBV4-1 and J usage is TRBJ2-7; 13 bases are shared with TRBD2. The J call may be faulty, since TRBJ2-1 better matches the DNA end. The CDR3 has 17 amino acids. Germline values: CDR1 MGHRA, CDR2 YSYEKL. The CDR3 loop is CASSQERTSGSIYEQFF. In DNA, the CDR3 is TGCGCCAGCAGTCAAGAAAGGACTAGCGGGAGTATCTACGAGCAGTTCTTC.

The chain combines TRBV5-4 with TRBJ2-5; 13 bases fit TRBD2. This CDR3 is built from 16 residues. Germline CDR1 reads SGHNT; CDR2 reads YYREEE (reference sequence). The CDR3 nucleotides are TGTATCAGCAGCTTCGGACTAGCGGGAGCGTCGGAGACCCAGTACTTC. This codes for CISSFGLAGASETQYF. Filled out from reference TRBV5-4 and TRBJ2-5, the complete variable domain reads ETGVTQSPTHLIKTRGQQVTLRCSSQSGHNTVSWYQQALGQGPQFIFQYYREEENGRGNFPPRFSGLQFPNYSSELNVNALELDDSALYLCISSFGLAGASETQYFGPGTRLLVL.

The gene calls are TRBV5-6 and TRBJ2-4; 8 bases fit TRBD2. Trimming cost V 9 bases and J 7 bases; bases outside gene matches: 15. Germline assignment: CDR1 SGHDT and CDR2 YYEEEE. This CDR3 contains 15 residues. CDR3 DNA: TGTGCCAACAACTTGCAAGCGGGAGTCTCGAACATTCAGTACTTC. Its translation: CANNLQAGVSNIQYF.

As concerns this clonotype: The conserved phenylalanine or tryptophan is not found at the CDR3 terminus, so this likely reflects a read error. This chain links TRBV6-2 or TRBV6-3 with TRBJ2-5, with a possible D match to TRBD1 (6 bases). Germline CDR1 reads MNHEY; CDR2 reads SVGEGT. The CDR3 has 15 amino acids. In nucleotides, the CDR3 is TGTGCCAACAGTCCGGAACAGGGACGGCAAGAGACCCAGTACCTC. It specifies CANSPEQGRQETQYL.

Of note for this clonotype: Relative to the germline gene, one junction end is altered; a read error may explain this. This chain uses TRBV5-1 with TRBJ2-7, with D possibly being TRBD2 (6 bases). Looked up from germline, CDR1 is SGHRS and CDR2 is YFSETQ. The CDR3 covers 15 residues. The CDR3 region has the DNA TGCGCCAGCGGCTCCGCCGGGACTGGACCCTACGAGCAGTATTTC. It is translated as CASGSAGTGPYEQYF.

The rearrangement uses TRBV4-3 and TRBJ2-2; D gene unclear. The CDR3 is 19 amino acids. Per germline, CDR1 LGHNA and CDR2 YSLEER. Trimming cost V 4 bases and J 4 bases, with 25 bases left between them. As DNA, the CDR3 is TGCGCCAGCAGCCCCCGAAGCCCGACAATGGACGGCTTCACCGGGGAGCTGTTTTTT. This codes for CASSPRSPTMDGFTGELFF.

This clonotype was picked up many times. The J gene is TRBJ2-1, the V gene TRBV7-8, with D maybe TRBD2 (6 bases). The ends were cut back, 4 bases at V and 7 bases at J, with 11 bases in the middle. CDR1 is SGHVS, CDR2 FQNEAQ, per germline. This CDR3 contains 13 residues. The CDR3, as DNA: TGTGCCAGCAGCTCACTAGCTTCAAATGAGCAGTTCTTC. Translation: CASSSLASNEQFF.

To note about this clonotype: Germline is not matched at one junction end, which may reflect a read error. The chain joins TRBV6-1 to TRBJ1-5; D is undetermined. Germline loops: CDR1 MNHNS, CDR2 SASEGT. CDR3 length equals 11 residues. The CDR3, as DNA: TGTGTCAGCAGTGGCATCGAGCCCCAGCATTTT. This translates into CVSSGIEPQHF.